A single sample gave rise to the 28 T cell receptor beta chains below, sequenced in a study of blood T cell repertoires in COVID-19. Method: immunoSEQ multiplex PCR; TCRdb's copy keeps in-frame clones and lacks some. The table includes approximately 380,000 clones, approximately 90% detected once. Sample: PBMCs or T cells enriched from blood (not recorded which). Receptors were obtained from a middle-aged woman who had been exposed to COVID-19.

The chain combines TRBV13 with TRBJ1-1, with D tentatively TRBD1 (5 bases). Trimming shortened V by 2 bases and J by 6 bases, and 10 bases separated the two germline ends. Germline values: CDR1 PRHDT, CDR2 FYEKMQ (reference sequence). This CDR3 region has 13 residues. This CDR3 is CASSLRAGPEAFF. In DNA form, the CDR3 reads TGTGCCAGCAGCTTAAGAGCGGGGCCTGAAGCTTTCTTT.

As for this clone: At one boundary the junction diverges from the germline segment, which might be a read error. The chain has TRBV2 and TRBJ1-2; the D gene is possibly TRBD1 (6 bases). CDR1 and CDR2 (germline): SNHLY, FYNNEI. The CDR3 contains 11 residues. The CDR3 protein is CASSVLTGLNW. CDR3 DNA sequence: TGTGCCAGCAGTGTCTTGACAGGCCTGAATTGG.

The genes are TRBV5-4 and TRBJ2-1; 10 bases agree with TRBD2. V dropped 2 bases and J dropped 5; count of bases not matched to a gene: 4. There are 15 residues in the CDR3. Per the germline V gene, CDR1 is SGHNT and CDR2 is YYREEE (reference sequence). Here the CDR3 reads CASSFGLAENNEQFF. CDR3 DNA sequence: TGTGCCAGCAGCTTTGGACTAGCGGAGAACAATGAGCAGTTCTTC.

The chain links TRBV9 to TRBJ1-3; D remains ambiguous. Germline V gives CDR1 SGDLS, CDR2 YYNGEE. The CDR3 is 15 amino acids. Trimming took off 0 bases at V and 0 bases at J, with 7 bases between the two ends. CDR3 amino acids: CASSVGTSSGNTIYF. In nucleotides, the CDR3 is TGTGCCAGCAGCGTAGGAACCAGCTCTGGAAACACCATATATTTT.

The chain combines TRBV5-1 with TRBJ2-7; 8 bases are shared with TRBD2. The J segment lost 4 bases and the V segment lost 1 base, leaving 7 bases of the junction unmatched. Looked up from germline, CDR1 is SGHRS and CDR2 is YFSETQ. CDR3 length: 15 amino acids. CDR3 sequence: CASSLLSGSGYEQYF. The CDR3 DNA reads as TGCGCCAGCAGCTTGTTGAGCGGGAGTGGTTACGAGCAGTACTTC.

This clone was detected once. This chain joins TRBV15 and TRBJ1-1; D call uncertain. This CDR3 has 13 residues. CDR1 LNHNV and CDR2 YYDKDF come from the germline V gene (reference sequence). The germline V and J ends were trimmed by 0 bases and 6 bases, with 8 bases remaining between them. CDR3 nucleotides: TGTGCCACCAGCAGAGATCAGGAGGCTGAAGCTTTCTTT. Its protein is CATSRDQEAEAFF.

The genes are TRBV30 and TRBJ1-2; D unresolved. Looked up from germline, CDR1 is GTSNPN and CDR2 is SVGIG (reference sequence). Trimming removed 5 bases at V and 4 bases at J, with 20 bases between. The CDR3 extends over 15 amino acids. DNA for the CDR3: TGTGCCTGGTTCCGGAGACGGGAGTCCGGCTATGGCTACACCTTC. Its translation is CAWFRRRESGYGYTF.

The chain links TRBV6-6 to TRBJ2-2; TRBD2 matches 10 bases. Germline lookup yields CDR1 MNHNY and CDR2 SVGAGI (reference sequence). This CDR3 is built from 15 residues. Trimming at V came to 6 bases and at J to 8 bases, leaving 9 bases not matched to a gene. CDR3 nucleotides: TGTGCCAGCAGCCCCCTAGCGGGAGTAGGTGGGGAGCTGTTTTTT. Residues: CASSPLAGVGGELFF.

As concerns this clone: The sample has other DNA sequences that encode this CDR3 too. The CDR3 DNA reads TGTGCCAGCAGTCCCGGGGGGAATCAGCCCCAGCATTTT. Residues: CASSPGGNQPQHF. The chain couples TRBV12-3 or TRBV12-4 to TRBJ1-5; TRBD1 is a possible D gene (5 bases). This CDR3 contains 13 residues. The V end lost 5 bases, the J end lost 4 bases, and 9 bases lay between the germline ends.

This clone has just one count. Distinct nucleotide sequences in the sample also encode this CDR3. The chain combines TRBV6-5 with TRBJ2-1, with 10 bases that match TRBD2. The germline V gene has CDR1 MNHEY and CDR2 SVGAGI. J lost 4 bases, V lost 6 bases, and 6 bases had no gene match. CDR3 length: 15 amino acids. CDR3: CASSLTSGVYNEQFF. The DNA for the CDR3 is TGTGCCAGCAGCTTAACTAGCGGGGTATACAATGAGCAGTTCTTC.

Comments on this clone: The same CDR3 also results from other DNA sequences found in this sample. CDR3 region: CATSDSGSGANVLTF. In DNA form, the CDR3 reads TGTGCCACCAGTGATTCAGGGTCGGGGGCCAACGTCCTGACTTTC. This sequence joins TRBV24-1 and TRBJ2-6, with D maybe TRBD1 (5 bases). CDR3 length: 15 amino acids. Trimming took 2 bases from V and 4 from J, leaving 8 bases between them. Germline V gene lookup returns CDR1 KGHDR and CDR2 SFDVKD.

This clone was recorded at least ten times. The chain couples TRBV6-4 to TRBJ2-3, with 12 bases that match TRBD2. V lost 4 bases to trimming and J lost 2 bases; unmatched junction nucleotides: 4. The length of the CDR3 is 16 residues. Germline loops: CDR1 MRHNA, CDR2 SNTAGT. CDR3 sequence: CASSGLAGAPTDTQYF. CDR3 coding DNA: TGTGCCAGCAGTGGACTAGCGGGGGCGCCCACAGATACGCAGTATTTT.

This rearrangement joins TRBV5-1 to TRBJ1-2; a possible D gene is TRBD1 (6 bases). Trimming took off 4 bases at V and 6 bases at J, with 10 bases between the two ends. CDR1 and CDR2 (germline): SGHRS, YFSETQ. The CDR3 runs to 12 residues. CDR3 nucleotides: TGCGCCAGCAGCATGACAGGAAATGGCTACACCTTC. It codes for CASSMTGNGYTF.

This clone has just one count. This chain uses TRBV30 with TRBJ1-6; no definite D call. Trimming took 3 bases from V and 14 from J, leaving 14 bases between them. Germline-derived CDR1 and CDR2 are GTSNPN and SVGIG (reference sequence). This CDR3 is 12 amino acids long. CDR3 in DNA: TGTGCCTGGAGGGCCCAATACCTGACCCTCCACTTT. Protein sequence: CAWRAQYLTLHF.

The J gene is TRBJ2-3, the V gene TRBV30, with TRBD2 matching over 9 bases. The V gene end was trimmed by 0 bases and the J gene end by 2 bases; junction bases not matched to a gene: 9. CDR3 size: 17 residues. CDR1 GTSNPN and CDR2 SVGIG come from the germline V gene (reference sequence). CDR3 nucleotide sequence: TGTGCCTGGAGTGTACTCGGCGGGAGGGCCTCCACAGATACGCAGTATTTT. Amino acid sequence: CAWSVLGGRASTDTQYF.

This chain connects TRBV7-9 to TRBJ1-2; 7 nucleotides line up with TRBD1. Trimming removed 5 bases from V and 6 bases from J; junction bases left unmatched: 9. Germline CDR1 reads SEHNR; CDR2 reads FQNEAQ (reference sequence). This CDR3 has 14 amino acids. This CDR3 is CASSGTGTANGYTF. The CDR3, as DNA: TGTGCCAGCAGCGGAACCGGGACAGCTAATGGCTACACCTTC.

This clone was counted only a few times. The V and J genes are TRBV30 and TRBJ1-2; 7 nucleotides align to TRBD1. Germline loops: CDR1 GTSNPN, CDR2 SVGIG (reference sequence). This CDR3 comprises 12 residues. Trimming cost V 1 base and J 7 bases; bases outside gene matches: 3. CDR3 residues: CAWSAQGFGYTF. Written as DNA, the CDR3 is TGTGCCTGGAGTGCACAGGGGTTTGGCTACACCTTC.

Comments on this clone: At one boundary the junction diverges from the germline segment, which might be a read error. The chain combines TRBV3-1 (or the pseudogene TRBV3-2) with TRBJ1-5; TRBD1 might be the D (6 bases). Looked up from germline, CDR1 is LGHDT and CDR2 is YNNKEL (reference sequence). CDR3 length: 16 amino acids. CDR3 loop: CASSQKPGQDNPPQHF. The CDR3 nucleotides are TGTGCCAGCAGCCAAAAACCGGGACAAGATAATCCGCCCCAGCATTTT.

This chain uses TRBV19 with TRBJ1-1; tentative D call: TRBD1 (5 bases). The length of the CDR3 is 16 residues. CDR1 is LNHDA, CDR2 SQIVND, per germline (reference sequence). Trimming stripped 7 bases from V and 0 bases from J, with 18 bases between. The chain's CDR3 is CASTPGGGLMNTEAFF. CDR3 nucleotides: TGTGCCAGTACCCCGGGGGGAGGCTTGATGAACACTGAAGCTTTCTTT.

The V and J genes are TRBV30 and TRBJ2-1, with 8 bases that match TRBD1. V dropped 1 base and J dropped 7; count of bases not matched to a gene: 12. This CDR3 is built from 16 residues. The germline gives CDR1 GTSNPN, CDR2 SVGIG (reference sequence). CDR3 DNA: TGTGCCTGGAGTGACCAGACAGGGGTTTTATGGAATGAGCAGTTCTTC. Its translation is CAWSDQTGVLWNEQFF.

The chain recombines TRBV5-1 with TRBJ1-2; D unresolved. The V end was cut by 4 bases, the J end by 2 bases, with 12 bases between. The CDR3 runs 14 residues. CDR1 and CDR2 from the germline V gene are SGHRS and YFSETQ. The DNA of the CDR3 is TGCGCCAGCAGCCGTACAATTGAAAACTATGGCTACACCTTC. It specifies CASSRTIENYGYTF. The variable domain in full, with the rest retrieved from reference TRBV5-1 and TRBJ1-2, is KAGVTQTPRYLIKTRGQQVTLSCSPISGHRSVSWYQQTPGQGLQFLFEYFSETQRNKGNFPGRFSGRQFSNSRSEMNVSTLELGDSALYLCASSRTIENYGYTFGSGTRLTVV.

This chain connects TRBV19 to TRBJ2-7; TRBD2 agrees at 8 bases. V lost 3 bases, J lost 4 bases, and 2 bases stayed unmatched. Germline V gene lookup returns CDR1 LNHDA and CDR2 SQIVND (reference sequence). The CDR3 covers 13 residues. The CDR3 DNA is TGTGCCAGTAGTATGCCTAGCGGGTACGAGCAGTACTTC. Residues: CASSMPSGYEQYF.

The CDR3 nucleotides are TGTGCCAGCTCACCACCCAACCCAGGGGCGCAAGATACGCAGTATTTT. It codes for CASSPPNPGAQDTQYF. This chain joins TRBV18 and TRBJ2-3; D perhaps matches TRBD1 (6 bases). Trimming removed 0 bases at V and 5 bases at J, with 15 bases between. The CDR3 is 16 amino acids. Germline V CDR1 and CDR2: KGHSH, LQKENI.

CDR3 in amino acids: CASSLARGADTEAFF. For the CDR3, the DNA is TGTGCCAGCAGCTTGGCGCGGGGCGCGGACACTGAAGCTTTCTTT. The rearrangement joins TRBV5-4 to TRBJ1-1; tentative D call: TRBD1 (5 bases). Trimming pared 0 bases from V and 3 bases from J, leaving 12 bases between. From germline, CDR1 is SGHNT and CDR2 YYREEE (reference sequence). This CDR3 has 15 amino acids. Drawing the rest from reference TRBV5-4 and TRBJ1-1, the complete variable domain is ETGVTQSPTHLIKTRGQQVTLRCSSQSGHNTVSWYQQALGQGPQFIFQYYREEENGRGNFPPRFSGLQFPNYSSELNVNALELDDSALYLCASSLARGADTEAFFGQGTRLTVV.

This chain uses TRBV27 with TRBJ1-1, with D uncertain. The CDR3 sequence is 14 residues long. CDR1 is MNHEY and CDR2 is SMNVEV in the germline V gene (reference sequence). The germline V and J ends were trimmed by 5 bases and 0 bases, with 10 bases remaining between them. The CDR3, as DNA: TGTGCCAGCAGTCGCGAGGGCATGAACACTGAAGCTTTCTTT. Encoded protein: CASSREGMNTEAFF.

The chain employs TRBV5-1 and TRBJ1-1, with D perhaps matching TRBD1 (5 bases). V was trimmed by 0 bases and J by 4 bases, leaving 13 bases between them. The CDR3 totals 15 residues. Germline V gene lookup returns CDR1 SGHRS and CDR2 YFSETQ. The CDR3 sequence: CASSLGFGGGTEAFF. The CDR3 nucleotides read TGCGCCAGCAGCTTGGGATTTGGGGGAGGCACTGAAGCTTTCTTT.

CDR3 sequence reads: CATGLAVGFDTQYF. CDR3 sequence (DNA): TGTGCCACCGGACTAGCGGTGGGTTTCGATACGCAGTATTTT. The chain couples TRBV19 to TRBJ2-3; TRBD2 matches at 10 bases. This CDR3 has 14 amino acids. Germline lookup yields CDR1 LNHDA and CDR2 SQIVND (reference sequence). Trimming at V came to 10 bases and at J to 6 bases, leaving 10 bases not matched to a gene.

CDR3 loop: CASSSLGQGGTEAFF. The CDR3 region has the DNA TGTGCCAGTAGTTCCCTGGGACAGGGTGGCACTGAAGCTTTCTTT. V and J are TRBV19 and TRBJ1-1, with 9 bases that match TRBD1. Germline loops: CDR1 LNHDA, CDR2 SQIVND (reference sequence). After removal of 5 bases from V and 4 bases from J, the junction contained 8 bases not matched to a gene. CDR3 length: 15 residues.